The clone carrying this TCR beta chain was seen ten or more times. The antigen remains unidentified. TCRdb called the RT-PCR reads again in MiXCR, with one record for every CDR3 protein. Here the sample spans under 750,000 distinct CDR3 sequences, over 9.5% being singletons. The sample is drawn from a study of response to subunit inactivated influenza vaccine. Notes on the study in general: After each seasonal influenza vaccination, few new T cells are recruited, the authors suggested.

The CDR3 totals 14 residues. Trimming shortened V by 3 bases and J by 9 bases, and 12 bases separated the two germline ends. The chain combines TRBV12-3 or TRBV12-4 with TRBJ1-6, with a weak D call TRBD1 (5 bases). Specimen: PBMCs from blood, collected on the day of vaccination. This sequence originates from a man between 45 and 60 years old who received an inactivated influenza vaccine. Here the CDR3 reads CASSFITQGSPLHF. Written as DNA, the CDR3 is TGTGCCAGCAGTTTCATCACGCAGGGTTCACCCCTCCACTTT.